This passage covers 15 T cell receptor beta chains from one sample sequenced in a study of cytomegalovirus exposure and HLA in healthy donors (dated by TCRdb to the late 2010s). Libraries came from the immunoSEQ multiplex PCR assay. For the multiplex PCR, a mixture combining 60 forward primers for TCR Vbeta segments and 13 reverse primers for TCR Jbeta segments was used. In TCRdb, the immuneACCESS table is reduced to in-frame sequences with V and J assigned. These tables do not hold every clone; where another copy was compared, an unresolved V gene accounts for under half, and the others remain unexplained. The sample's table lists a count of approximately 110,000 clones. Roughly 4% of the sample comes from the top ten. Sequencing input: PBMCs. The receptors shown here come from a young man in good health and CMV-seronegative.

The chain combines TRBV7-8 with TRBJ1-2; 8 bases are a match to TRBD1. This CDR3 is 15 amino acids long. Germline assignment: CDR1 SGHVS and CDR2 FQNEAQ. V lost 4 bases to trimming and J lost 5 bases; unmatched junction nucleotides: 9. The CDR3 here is CASSSAEQGVYGYTF. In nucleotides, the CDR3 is TGTGCCAGCAGCTCCGCGGAACAGGGGGTATATGGCTACACCTTC.

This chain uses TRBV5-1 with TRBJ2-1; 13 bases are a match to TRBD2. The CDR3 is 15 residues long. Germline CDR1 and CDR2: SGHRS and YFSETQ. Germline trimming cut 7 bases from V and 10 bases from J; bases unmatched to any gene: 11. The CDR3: CASRYWTSGGQEQFF. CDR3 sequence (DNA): TGCGCCAGCCGATACTGGACTAGCGGGGGACAAGAGCAGTTCTTC. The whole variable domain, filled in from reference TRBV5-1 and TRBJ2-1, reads KAGVTQTPRYLIKTRGQQVTLSCSPISGHRSVSWYQQTPGQGLQFLFEYFSETQRNKGNFPGRFSGRQFSNSRSEMNVSTLELGDSALYLCASRYWTSGGQEQFFGPGTRLTVL.

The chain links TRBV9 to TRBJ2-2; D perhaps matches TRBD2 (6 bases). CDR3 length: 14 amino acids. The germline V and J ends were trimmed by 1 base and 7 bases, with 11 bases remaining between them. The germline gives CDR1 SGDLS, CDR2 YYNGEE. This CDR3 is CASSVRRANGELFF. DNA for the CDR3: TGTGCCAGCAGCGTAAGGAGGGCGAACGGGGAGCTGTTTTTT.

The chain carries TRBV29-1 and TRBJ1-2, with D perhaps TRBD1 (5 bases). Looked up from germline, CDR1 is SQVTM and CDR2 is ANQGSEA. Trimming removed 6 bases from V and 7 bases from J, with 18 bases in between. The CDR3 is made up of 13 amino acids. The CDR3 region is CSVLQTTGGGYTF. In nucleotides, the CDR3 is TGCAGCGTGTTGCAGACCACCGGGGGTGGCTACACCTTC.

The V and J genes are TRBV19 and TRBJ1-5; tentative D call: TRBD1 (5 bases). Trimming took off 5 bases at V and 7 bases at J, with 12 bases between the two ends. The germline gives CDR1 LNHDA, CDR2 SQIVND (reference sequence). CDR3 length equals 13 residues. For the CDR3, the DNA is TGTGCCAGTAGTCCCCTCGGGGGGCAGCCCCAGCATTTT. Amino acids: CASSPLGGQPQHF.

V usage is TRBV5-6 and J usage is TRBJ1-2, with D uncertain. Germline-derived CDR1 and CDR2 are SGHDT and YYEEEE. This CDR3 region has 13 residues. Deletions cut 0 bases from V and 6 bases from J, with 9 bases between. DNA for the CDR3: TGTGCCAGCAGCTTGGGAGGGAGTCATGGCTACACCTTC. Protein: CASSLGGSHGYTF.

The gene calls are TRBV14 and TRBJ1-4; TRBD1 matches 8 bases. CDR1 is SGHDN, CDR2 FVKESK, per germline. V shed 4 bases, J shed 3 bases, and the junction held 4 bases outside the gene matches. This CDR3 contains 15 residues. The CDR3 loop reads CASSPDRGANEKLFF. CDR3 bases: TGTGCCAGCAGCCCCGACAGGGGAGCTAATGAAAAACTGTTTTTT. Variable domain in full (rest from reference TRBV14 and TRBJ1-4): EAGVTQFPSHSVIEKGQTVTLRCDPISGHDNLYWYRRVMGKEIKFLLHFVKESKQDESGMPNNRFLAERTGGTYSTLKVQPAELEDSGVYFCASSPDRGANEKLFFGSGTQLSVL.

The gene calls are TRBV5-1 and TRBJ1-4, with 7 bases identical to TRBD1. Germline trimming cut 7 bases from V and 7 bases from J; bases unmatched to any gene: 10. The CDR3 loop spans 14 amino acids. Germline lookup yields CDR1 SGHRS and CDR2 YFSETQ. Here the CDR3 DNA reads TGCGCCAGCGCCCTAAGGGGGCATACTGAAAAACTGTTTTTT. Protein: CASALRGHTEKLFF.

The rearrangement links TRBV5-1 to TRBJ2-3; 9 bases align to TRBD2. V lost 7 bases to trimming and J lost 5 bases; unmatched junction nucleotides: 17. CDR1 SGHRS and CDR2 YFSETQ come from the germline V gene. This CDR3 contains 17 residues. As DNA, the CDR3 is TGCGCCAGCGAGGGGCTAGCGGGAAGCCCGGGGGGAGATACGCAGTATTTT. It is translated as CASEGLAGSPGGDTQYF.

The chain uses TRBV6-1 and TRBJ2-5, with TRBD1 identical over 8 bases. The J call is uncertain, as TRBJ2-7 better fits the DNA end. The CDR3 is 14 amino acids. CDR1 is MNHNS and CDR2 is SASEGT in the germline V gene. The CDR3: CASRLQGGSYEQYF. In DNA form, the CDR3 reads TGTGCCAGCAGGTTACAGGGGGGATCCTACGAGCAGTACTTC.

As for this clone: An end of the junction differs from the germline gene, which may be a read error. The CDR3 nucleotides are TGTGCCAATAGTATAGGGGTACGGGGGGTAGGTCAGCCCCAGCATTTT. Translating gives CANSIGVRGVGQPQHF. The chain has TRBV19 and TRBJ1-5; D may be TRBD1 (5 bases). This CDR3 contains 16 residues. Germline V gene lookup returns CDR1 LNHDA and CDR2 SQIVND (reference sequence).

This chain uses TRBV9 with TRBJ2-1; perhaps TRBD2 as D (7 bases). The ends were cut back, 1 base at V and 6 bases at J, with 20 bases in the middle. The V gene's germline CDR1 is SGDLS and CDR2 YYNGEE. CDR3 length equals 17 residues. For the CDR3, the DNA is TGTGCCAGCAGCGTAAGGGGGGGCCTTTTAACAGCCAATGAGCAGTTCTTC. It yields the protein CASSVRGGLLTANEQFF.

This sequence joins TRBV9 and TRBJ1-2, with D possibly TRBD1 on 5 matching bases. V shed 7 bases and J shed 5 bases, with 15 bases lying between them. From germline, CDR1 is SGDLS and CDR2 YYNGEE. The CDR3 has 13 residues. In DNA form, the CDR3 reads TGTGCCAGCCGGCGGGGTGCAGGGTATGGCTACACCTTC. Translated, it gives CASRRGAGYGYTF.

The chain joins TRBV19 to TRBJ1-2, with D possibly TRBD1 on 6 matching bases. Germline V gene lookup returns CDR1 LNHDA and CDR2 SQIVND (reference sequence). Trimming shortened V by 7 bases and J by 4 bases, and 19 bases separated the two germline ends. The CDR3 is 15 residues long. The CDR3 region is CASIGPLTGSYGYTF. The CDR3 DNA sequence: TGTGCCAGTATCGGACCCTTGACAGGCAGCTATGGCTACACCTTC.

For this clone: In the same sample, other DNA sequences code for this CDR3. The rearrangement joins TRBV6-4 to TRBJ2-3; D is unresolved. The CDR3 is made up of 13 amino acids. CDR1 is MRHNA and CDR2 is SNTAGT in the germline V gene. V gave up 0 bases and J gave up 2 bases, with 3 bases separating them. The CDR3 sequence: CASSDSATDTQYF. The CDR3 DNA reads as TGTGCCAGCAGTGACTCAGCCACAGATACGCAGTATTTT.